A selection of T cell receptor beta chains follows, all from one sample in a study of blood T cell repertoires in COVID-19. This table comes from immunoSEQ multiplex PCR, and its TCRdb copy is limited to in-frame clones, with some not included. In the table there are around 86,000 clones, about 85% of which are singletons. The sequenced material came from peripheral blood. These receptor sequences come from a man older than 75 with acute or convalescent COVID-19. The CDR3 runs from the conserved cysteine through the conserved F or W. Each record gives: clone size, J gene, D gene, V gene, CDR3 length, CDR3 protein, CDR3 DNA. A D gene is named only where the DNA matches it firmly. Some rows have no size entry. The others give once, few or many, or a class for an expanded clone.

- TRBJ1-2 TRBD1 TRBV29-1 13 CSAGQGENYGYTF TGCAGCGCCGGACAGGGGGAAAACTATGGCTACACCTTC
- TRBJ1-1 TRBD1 TRBV29-1 15 CSVEGRTGENTEAFF TGCAGCGTTGAAGGCCGGACAGGGGAGAACACTGAAGCTTTCTTT
few TRBJ2-7 - TRBV6-5 13 CASKVRERYEQYF TGTGCCAGCAAAGTCAGGGAACGCTACGAGCAGTACTTC
- TRBJ2-1 - TRBV6-4 15 CASSDSGQVSSKQFF TGTGCCAGCAGTGACTCGGGACAAGTTTCGTCCAAGCAGTTCTTC
- TRBJ2-7 TRBD2 TRBV12-3/TRBV12-4 13 CASSSSGSYEQYF TGTGCCAGCAGTTCTAGCGGCTCCTACGAGCAGTACTTC
once TRBJ2-2 TRBD2 TRBV3-1/TRBV3-2 15 CASSPRLAGTGELFF TGTGCCAGCAGCCCCAGACTAGCGGGCACCGGGGAGCTGTTTTTT
- TRBJ2-1 - TRBV27 13 CASSLLGSVEQFF TGTGCCAGCAGTTTACTTGGTAGCGTTGAGCAGTTCTTC
- TRBJ1-2 - TRBV5-1 13 CASGNGQSYGYTF TGCGCCAGCGGTAACGGACAGAGCTATGGCTACACCTTC
- TRBJ2-1 - TRBV7-2 15 CASSRPGGIDNEQFF TGTGCCAGCAGCCGTCCCGGAGGGATAGACAATGAGCAGTTCTTC
- TRBJ1-5 - TRBV10-2 14 CASSETASNQPQHF TGCGCCAGCAGTGAAACAGCTAGCAATCAGCCCCAGCATTTT
- TRBJ2-3 TRBD2 TRBV9 16 CASSVIAGERGDTQYF TGTGCCAGCAGCGTAATAGCGGGAGAAAGGGGAGATACGCAGTATTTT
few TRBJ2-2 TRBD2 TRBV19 15 CASVTSGVSTGELFF TGTGCCAGTGTAACTAGCGGAGTTTCCACCGGGGAGCTGTTTTTT
once TRBJ2-5 TRBD2 TRBV10-1 16 CASSESYSGRAETQYF TGCGCCAGCAGTGAGTCCTATAGCGGGAGGGCAGAGACCCAGTACTTC
once TRBJ1-1 TRBD1 TRBV11-2 16 CASSFGDRGLRSEAFF TGTGCCAGCAGTTTTGGGGACAGGGGGCTGAGGTCTGAAGCTTTCTTT
few TRBJ2-7 TRBD2 TRBV4-2 18 CASSQPRLAGGQRYEQYF TGTGCCAGCAGCCAACCGAGGCTAGCGGGAGGACAACGCTACGAGCAGTACTTC
once TRBJ2-7 - TRBV11-2 13 CASSLGSGGEQYF TGTGCCAGCAGCTTAGGGTCCGGGGGCGAGCAGTACTTC
- TRBJ2-7 TRBD1 TRBV5-4 16 CASSLPGTGSRYEQYF TGTGCCAGCAGCTTGCCCGGGACAGGGTCTCGGTACGAGCAGTACTTC
once TRBJ2-5 TRBD2 TRBV5-8 16 CASSSRLAGGQETQYF TGTGCCAGCAGCTCAAGACTAGCGGGAGGCCAAGAGACCCAGTACTTC
- TRBJ2-5 TRBD2 TRBV6-2/TRBV6-3 14 CASSPSGSKQTQYF TGTGCCAGCAGCCCTAGCGGGAGCAAACAGACCCAGTACTTC
- TRBJ2-1 - TRBV5-4 17 CASSLPKRGGSYNEQFF TGTGCCAGCAGCTTGCCCAAGAGGGGGGGCTCCTACAATGAGCAGTTCTTC
- TRBJ1-5 - TRBV6-1 16 CASSEHPRVGNQPQHF TGTGCCAGCAGTGAACACCCTCGGGTAGGCAATCAGCCCCAGCATTTT
- TRBJ1-5 - TRBV9 18 CASSADGGTAASNQPQHF TGTGCCAGCAGCGCGGACGGGGGAACGGCGGCGAGCAATCAGCCCCAGCATTTT
- TRBJ2-7 - TRBV28 12 CASTRGAGEQYF TGTGCCAGCACCCGGGGGGCGGGGGAGCAGTACTTC
- TRBJ2-1 TRBD2 TRBV18 16 CASSARGLAGLDEQFF TGTGCCAGCTCCGCGAGGGGTCTAGCGGGTCTGGATGAGCAGTTCTTC
- TRBJ1-1 - TRBV3-1/TRBV3-2 14 CASRRGTMNTEAFF TGTGCCAGCAGACGGGGTACTATGAACACTGAAGCTTTCTTT
- TRBJ1-2 TRBD1 TRBV11-2 15 CASSLGVGTGVSYTF TGTGCCAGCAGCTTAGGAGTCGGGACAGGAGTTAGCTACACCTTC
- TRBJ2-3 TRBD1 TRBV9 20 CASSVEMAGGEGIGTDTQYF TGTGCCAGCAGCGTAGAGATGGCAGGGGGCGAGGGGATAGGCACAGATACGCAGTATTTT
- TRBJ2-1 - TRBV5-1 15 CASSLALGAANEQFF TGCGCCAGCAGCTTGGCTCTGGGGGCAGCCAATGAGCAGTTCTTC
once TRBJ2-2 TRBD2 TRBV3-1/TRBV3-2 15 CASSQPTSGAGELFF TGTGCCAGCAGCCAACCGACTAGCGGGGCCGGGGAGCTGTTTTTT
- TRBJ1-5 TRBD1 TRBV4-1 17 CASSHMGQGFSNQPQHF TGCGCCAGCAGCCATATGGGACAGGGGTTCAGCAATCAGCCCCAGCATTTT
- TRBJ1-2 - TRBV6-2/TRBV6-3 15 CASSSLGRAGYGYTF TGTGCCAGCAGTTCCCTCGGCAGGGCTGGCTATGGCTACACCTTC
- TRBJ1-3 - TRBV30 11 CAWSTGNTIYF TGTGCCTGGTCTACTGGAAACACCATATATTTT
- TRBJ1-2 - TRBV28 12 CASSLLGEGYTF TGTGCCAGCAGTTTACTAGGGGAAGGCTACACCTTC
- TRBJ2-3 TRBD2 TRBV10-1 16 CASSESSSGSTDTQYF TGCGCCAGCAGTGAGTCGTCTAGCGGGAGCACAGATACGCAGTATTTT
- TRBJ2-2 - TRBV12-2 16 CASRPWYILNTGELFF TGTGCAAGTCGGCCGTGGTACATCTTGAACACCGGGGAGCTGTTTTTT
- TRBJ2-6 - TRBV28 15 CASSFVYSGANVLTF TGTGCCAGCAGTTTCGTCTACTCTGGGGCCAACGTCCTGACTTTC
- TRBJ1-1 TRBD1 TRBV7-8 14 CASSLGTVNTEAFF TGTGCCAGCAGCCTTGGGACAGTGAACACTGAAGCTTTCTTT
- TRBJ1-1 - TRBV9 12 CASGAGGTEAFF TGTGCCAGTGGGGCCGGTGGTACTGAAGCTTTCTTT
- TRBJ1-1 TRBD1 TRBV19 14 CASRNRGLNTEAFF TGTGCCAGTAGAAACAGGGGGTTGAACACTGAAGCTTTCTTT
- TRBJ2-1 TRBD1 TRBV27 13 CAIQDRNYNEQFF TGTGCCATCCAGGACAGGAATTACAATGAGCAGTTCTTC
- TRBJ2-7 - TRBV25-1 11 CASGGVHEQYF TGTGCCAGCGGAGGGGTACACGAGCAGTACTTC
- TRBJ2-7 - TRBV28 11 CASLNFHEQYF TGTGCCAGTTTGAACTTCCACGAGCAGTACTTC
- TRBJ1-1 - TRBV19 14 CASSIPWQGNEAFF TGTGCCAGTAGTATACCATGGCAGGGGAATGAAGCTTTCTTT
- TRBJ1-3 - TRBV19 14 CASSIGGDGNTIYF TGTGCCAGTAGTATCGGAGGGGACGGAAACACCATATATTTT
- TRBJ2-7 TRBD1 TRBV6-5 13 CASSRDRTYEQYF TGTGCCAGCAGCAGGGACAGGACATACGAGCAGTACTTC
- TRBJ2-1 TRBD2 TRBV11-3 17 CASSLGVSGRFINEQFF TGTGCCAGCAGCTTAGGGGTTAGCGGGAGGTTTATCAATGAGCAGTTCTTC
- TRBJ2-3 TRBD1 TRBV29-1 13 CSAVTGGTDTQYF TGCAGCGCCGTAACAGGGGGCACAGATACGCAGTATTTT
few TRBJ1-5 TRBD1 TRBV4-2 15 CASSQDRQGRQPQHF TGTGCCAGCAGCCAAGATCGACAGGGTAGACAGCCCCAGCATTTT
large TRBJ1-2 TRBD1 TRBV28 15 CASSAPGQGGYGYTF TGTGCCAGCAGTGCTCCGGGACAGGGAGGCTATGGCTACACCTTC
once TRBJ2-5 TRBD2 TRBV7-6 18 CASSLAGGTSGVTGTQYF TGTGCCAGCAGCTTAGCGGGAGGGACTAGCGGAGTAACGGGGACCCAGTACTTC
- TRBJ1-3 - TRBV30 12 CAMQGFGNTIYF TGTGCTATGCAGGGCTTTGGAAACACCATATATTTT
- TRBJ2-7 - TRBV5-1 14 CASSRGEGAYEQYF TGCGCCAGCAGCCGAGGCGAAGGCGCCTACGAGCAGTACTTC
- TRBJ2-1 TRBD2 TRBV4-2 17 CASSQESGIGSYNEQFF TGTGCCAGCAGCCAAGAAAGCGGGATTGGTTCCTACAATGAGCAGTTCTTC